This T cell receptor beta chain was sequenced for a study of blood T cells in healthy people across ages. Study overall: Template-switching capture recovered about one barcoded beta molecule per two T cells.

PCR was performed a second time for roughly 7 to 11 cycles using a sample-barcoded 5' primer and a J-beta primer mix. Through a template-switch adaptor with 12 random nucleotides, each cDNA molecule received a tag. MiXCR, applied by TCRdb to the 5' RACE reads, yields one record per CDR3 protein. The data contain hundreds of thousands of distinct CDR3 sequences, approximately 40% of them seen just once; the ten biggest clones take up 30%. A note on this clonotype: A read error may be the cause here, since a much bigger clone is one base away.

The sequence was collected from an elderly man in good health. What was sequenced was blood.

The CDR3 coding sequence is TGCGCCGGCAGCCGACAGGTTCTCTCTGGGGCCAACGTCCTGACTTTC. It encodes CAGSRQVLSGANVLTF. The rearrangement joins TRBV4-3 to TRBJ2-6; weak D call: TRBD1 (6 bases). Per the germline V gene, CDR1 is LGHNA and CDR2 is YSLEER. The CDR3 extends over 16 amino acids.